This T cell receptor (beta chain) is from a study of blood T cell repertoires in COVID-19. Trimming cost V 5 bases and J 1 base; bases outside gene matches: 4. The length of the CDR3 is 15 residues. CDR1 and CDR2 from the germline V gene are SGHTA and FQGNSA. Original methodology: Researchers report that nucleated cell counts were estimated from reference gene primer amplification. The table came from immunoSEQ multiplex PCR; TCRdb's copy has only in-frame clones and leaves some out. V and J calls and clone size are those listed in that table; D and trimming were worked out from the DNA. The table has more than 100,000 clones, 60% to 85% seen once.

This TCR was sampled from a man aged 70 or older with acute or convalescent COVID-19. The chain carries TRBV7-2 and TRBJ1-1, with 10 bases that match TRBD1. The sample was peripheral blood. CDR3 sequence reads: CASSDRQGANTEAFF. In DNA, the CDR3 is TGTGCCAGCAGCGACCGACAGGGGGCGAACACTGAAGCTTTCTTT.